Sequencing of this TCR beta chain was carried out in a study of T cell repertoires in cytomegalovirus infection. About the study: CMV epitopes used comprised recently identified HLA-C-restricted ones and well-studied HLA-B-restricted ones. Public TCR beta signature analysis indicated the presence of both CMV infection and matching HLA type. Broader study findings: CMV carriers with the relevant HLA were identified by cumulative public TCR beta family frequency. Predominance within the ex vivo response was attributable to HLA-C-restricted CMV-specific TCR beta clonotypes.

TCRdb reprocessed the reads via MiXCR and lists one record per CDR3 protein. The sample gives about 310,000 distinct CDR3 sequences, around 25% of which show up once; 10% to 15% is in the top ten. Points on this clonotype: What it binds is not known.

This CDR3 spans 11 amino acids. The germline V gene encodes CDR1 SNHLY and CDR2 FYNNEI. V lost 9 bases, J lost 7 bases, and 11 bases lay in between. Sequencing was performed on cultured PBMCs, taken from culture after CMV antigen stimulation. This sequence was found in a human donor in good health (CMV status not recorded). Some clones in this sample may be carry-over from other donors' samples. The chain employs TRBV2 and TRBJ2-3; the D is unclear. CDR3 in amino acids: CARTLGNTQYF. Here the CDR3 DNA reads TGTGCCAGAACCTTGGGCAATACGCAGTATTTT. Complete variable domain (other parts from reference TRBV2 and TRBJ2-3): EPEVTQTPSHQVTQMGQEVILRCVPISNHLYFYWYRQILGQKVEFLVSFYNNEISEKSEIFDDQFSVERPDGSNFTLKIRSTKLEDSAMYFCARTLGNTQYFGPGTRLTVL.